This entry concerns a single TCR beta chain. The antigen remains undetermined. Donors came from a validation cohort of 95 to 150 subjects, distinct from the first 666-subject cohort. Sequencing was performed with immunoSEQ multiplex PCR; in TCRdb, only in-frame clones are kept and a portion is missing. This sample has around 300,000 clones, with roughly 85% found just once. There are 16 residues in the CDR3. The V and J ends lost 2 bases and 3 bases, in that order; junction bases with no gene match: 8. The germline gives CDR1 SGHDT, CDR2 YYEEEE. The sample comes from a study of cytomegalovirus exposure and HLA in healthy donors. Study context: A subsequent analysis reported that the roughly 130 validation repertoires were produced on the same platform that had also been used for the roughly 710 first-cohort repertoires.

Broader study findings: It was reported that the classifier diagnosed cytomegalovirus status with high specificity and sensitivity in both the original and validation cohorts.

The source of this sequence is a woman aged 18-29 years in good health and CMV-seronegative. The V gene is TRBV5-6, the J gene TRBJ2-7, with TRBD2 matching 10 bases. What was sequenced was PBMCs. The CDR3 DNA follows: TGTGCCAGCAGCTTCCTCGCTAGCGGGAGTGACTACGAGCAGTACTTC. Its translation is CASSFLASGSDYEQYF.